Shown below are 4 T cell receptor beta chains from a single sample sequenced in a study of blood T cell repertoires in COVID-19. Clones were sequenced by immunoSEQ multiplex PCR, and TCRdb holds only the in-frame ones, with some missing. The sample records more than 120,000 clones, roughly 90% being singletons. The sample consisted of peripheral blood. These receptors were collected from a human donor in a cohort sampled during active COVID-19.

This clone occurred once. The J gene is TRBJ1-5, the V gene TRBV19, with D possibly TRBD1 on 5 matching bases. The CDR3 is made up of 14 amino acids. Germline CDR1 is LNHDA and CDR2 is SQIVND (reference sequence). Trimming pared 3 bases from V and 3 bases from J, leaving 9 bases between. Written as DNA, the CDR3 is TGTGCCAGTAGTATTTTGGGGCACAATCAGCCCCAGCATTTT. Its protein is CASSILGHNQPQHF. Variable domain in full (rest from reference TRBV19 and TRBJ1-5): DGGITQSPKYLFRKEGQNVTLSCEQNLNHDAMYWYRQDPGQGLRLIYYSQIVNDFQKGDIAEGYSVSREKKESFPLTVTSAQKNPTAFYLCASSILGHNQPQHFGDGTRLSIL.

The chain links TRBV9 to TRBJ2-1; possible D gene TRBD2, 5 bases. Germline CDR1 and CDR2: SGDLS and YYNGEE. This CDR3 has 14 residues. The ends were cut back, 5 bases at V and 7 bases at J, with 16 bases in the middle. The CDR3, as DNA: TGTGCCAGCAGAACTTCCCTGAGGGAGAATGAGCAGTTCTTC. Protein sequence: CASRTSLRENEQFF.

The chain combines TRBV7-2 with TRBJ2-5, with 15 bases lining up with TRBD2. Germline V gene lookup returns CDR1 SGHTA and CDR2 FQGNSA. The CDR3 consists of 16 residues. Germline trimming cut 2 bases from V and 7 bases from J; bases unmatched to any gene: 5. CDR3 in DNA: TGTGCCAGCAGCTTAAGTTGGACTAGCGGGGGGGTGACCCAGTACTTC. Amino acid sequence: CASSLSWTSGGVTQYF.

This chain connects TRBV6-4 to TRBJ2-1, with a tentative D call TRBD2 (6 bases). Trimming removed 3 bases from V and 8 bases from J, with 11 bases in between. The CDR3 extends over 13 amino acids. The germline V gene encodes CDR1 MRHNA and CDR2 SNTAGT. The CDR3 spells CASSETSTDEQFF. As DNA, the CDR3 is TGTGCCAGCAGTGAAACTAGCACGGATGAGCAGTTCTTC.